The TCR beta chain described here comes from a study of cytomegalovirus exposure and HLA in healthy donors. As for this clone: Antigen: not known.

Germline lookup yields CDR1 SGHRS and CDR2 YFSETQ. This CDR3 spans 15 amino acids. Losses at the gene ends were 3 bases for V and 5 bases for J; bases not matched to a gene: 9. Study-wide results and caveats: The study recorded over 150 TCR beta chains that were cytomegalovirus-associated. An analysis done earlier found most TCR beta V segments productive about 87% or about 30% of the time. Trimming of TCR beta V- and J-genes showed a link, identified in a later analysis, to a missense DCLRE1C variant.

All the people who gave samples were healthy bone marrow donors. PCR used 60 Vbeta primers and 13 Jbeta primers. Assay used: immunoSEQ multiplex PCR; TCRdb lists only in-frame clones, some missing. The sample table includes tens of thousands of clones. The V call is TRBV5-1, the J call TRBJ1-1, with 8 bases fitting TRBD1. This TCR came from a young man in good health and CMV-seropositive. Input material: PBMCs. CDR3 loop: CASSSNQGAATEAFF. The CDR3 bases are TGCGCCAGCAGCTCGAACCAGGGGGCTGCGACTGAAGCTTTCTTT. Based on the CDR3 plus reference TRBV5-1 and TRBJ1-1, the full variable domain is KAGVTQTPRYLIKTRGQQVTLSCSPISGHRSVSWYQQTPGQGLQFLFEYFSETQRNKGNFPGRFSGRQFSNSRSEMNVSTLELGDSALYLCASSSNQGAATEAFFGQGTRLTVV.